These 12 T cell receptor beta chains share one sample of origin, sequenced in a study of beta chain features in type 1 diabetes. The study reverse transcribed the entire isolated RNA, so it sequenced expressed TCRB transcripts. Measured with immunoSEQ multiplex PCR; TCRdb has only the in-frame clones, and not every one. The sample includes hundreds of thousands of clones, roughly 13% seen only once; the top ten take around 0.035%. The source material was naive CD4+ T cells from blood. These TCRs come from a young man in good health.

This clone was seen a handful of times. The chain is built from TRBV14 and TRBJ1-2; unclear D gene. The germline V gene encodes CDR1 SGHDN and CDR2 FVKESK. CDR3 size: 13 residues. The ends were cut back, 2 bases at V and 2 bases at J, with 6 bases in the middle. CDR3 sequence: CASSQLRNYGYTF. CDR3 nucleotide sequence: TGTGCCAGCAGCCAACTACGGAACTATGGCTACACCTTC. The full variable domain, with the rest looked up from reference TRBV14 and TRBJ1-2, is EAGVTQFPSHSVIEKGQTVTLRCDPISGHDNLYWYRRVMGKEIKFLLHFVKESKQDESGMPNNRFLAERTGGTYSTLKVQPAELEDSGVYFCASSQLRNYGYTFGSGTRLTVV.

This clone was found a few times. The chain is built from TRBV14 and TRBJ2-1; 9 bases are a match to TRBD2. The V gene's germline CDR1 is SGHDN and CDR2 FVKESK. The CDR3 is 16 residues long. V shed 4 bases and J 1 base; nucleotides not matched to a gene: 5. DNA for the CDR3: TGTGCCAGCAGCCGCTTAGCGGGGGATTCCTACAATGAGCAGTTCTTC. The encoded protein is CASSRLAGDSYNEQFF.

The chain carries TRBV30 and TRBJ2-5; TRBD2 might be the D (6 bases). The CDR3 runs to 14 residues. V lost 2 bases and J lost 6, with 16 bases in between. Per the germline V gene, CDR1 is GTSNPN and CDR2 is SVGIG (reference sequence). For the CDR3, the DNA is TGTGCCTGGAGTCTCACGGGACTCGGGCAGACCCAGTACTTC. Translating it yields CAWSLTGLGQTQYF. The variable domain in full, completed from reference TRBV30 and TRBJ2-5, reads SQTIHQWPATLVQPVGSPLSLECTVEGTSNPNLYWYRQAAGRGLQLLFYSVGIGQISSEVPQNLSASRPQDRQFILSSKKLLLSDSGFYLCAWSLTGLGQTQYFGPGTRLLVL.

This clone was counted a few times. The genes are TRBV5-1 and TRBJ2-3; D is possibly TRBD1 (6 bases). CDR1 SGHRS and CDR2 YFSETQ come from the germline V gene. V gave up 5 bases and J gave up 0 bases, with 13 bases separating them. The CDR3 length is 15 residues. The CDR3 DNA follows: TGCGCCAGCAGAAACTTAGGACAGAGCACAGATACGCAGTATTTT. Translating it yields CASRNLGQSTDTQYF. Variable domain in full (rest from reference TRBV5-1 and TRBJ2-3): KAGVTQTPRYLIKTRGQQVTLSCSPISGHRSVSWYQQTPGQGLQFLFEYFSETQRNKGNFPGRFSGRQFSNSRSEMNVSTLELGDSALYLCASRNLGQSTDTQYFGPGTRLTVL.

The table lists this clone with a few counts. The chain has TRBV4-2 and TRBJ2-3; D gene ambiguous. The V gene's germline CDR1 is LGHNA and CDR2 YNFKEQ. The length of the CDR3 is 15 residues. V lost 0 bases and J 2 bases, leaving 9 bases between the germline ends. The CDR3: CASSQDTQPTDTQYF. In nucleotides, the CDR3 is TGTGCCAGCAGCCAAGATACGCAGCCCACAGATACGCAGTATTTT.

The gene calls are TRBV11-3 and TRBJ1-1; tentatively, D is TRBD1 (6 bases). Germline V lookup: CDR1 SGHNT, CDR2 YENEEA. Trimming stripped 5 bases from V and 11 bases from J, with 24 bases between. The CDR3 totals 15 residues. CDR3 sequence (DNA): TGTGCCAGCAGCCCGCGGGACAAGGGCAACCCTCGGGCTTTCTTT. The encoded protein is CASSPRDKGNPRAFF.

This clone was observed a few times. The chain combines TRBV10-3 with TRBJ2-2; TRBD2 is a possible D gene (6 bases). The V and J ends lost 10 bases and 5 bases respectively, with 11 bases between them. The CDR3 contains 12 residues. The V gene's germline CDR1 is ENHRY and CDR2 SYGVKD. The CDR3 sequence is CATGDPTGELFF. The CDR3 DNA follows: TGTGCCACGGGAGACCCTACCGGGGAGCTGTTTTTT.

There are a few counts of this clone. The DNA for the CDR3 is TGTGCCAGTAGCTTTACAGGGCCGCGTGGGGCCAACGTCCTGACTTTC. It codes for CASSFTGPRGANVLTF. The genes are TRBV19 and TRBJ2-6; possibly TRBD1 for D (6 bases). The CDR3 has 16 residues. Germline values: CDR1 LNHDA, CDR2 SQIVND (reference sequence). Trimming took off 6 bases at V and 3 bases at J, with 15 bases between the two ends.

V is TRBV7-2 and J is TRBJ2-7; TRBD1 is a possible D gene (6 bases). Trimming shortened V by 8 bases and J by 2 bases, and 13 bases separated the two germline ends. Per the germline V gene, CDR1 is SGHTA and CDR2 is FQGNSA. The CDR3 length is 13 residues. The CDR3 protein is CASGTGPTYEQYF. The CDR3, as DNA: TGTGCCAGCGGCACAGGGCCGACCTACGAGCAGTACTTC.

This clone was detected a few times. Other DNA sequences within the sample encode an identical CDR3. The chain uses TRBV9 and TRBJ2-5; D not resolved. The V end was cut by 0 bases, the J end by 2 bases, with 8 bases between. The CDR3 contains 14 residues. Germline CDR1 SGDLS, CDR2 YYNGEE. In DNA form, the CDR3 reads TGTGCCAGCAGCGTAGGAGGAGTTCAAGAGACCCAGTACTTC. It translates to CASSVGGVQETQYF.

This clone has more than one count but fewer than ten. The chain has TRBV14 and TRBJ2-5; no firm D call. This CDR3 region has 14 residues. Trimming left V 4 bases short and J 2 bases short, with 11 bases between. Per the germline V gene, CDR1 is SGHDN and CDR2 is FVKESK. The CDR3 sequence: CASSRSSIQETQYF. The DNA for the CDR3 is TGTGCCAGCAGCCGATCTAGTATTCAAGAGACCCAGTACTTC.

The gene calls are TRBV29-1 and TRBJ1-2; D is perhaps TRBD1 (5 bases). Trimming shortened V by 4 bases and J by 4 bases, and 19 bases separated the two germline ends. CDR1 is SQVTM and CDR2 is ANQGSEA in the germline V gene. This CDR3 has 15 residues. In nucleotides, the CDR3 is TGCAGCGTTGGAGGGGAGGCTACTTGGGGCTATGGCTACACCTTC. It is translated as CSVGGEATWGYGYTF.